Listed below are T cell receptor beta chains from one sample, sequenced in a study of blood T cell repertoires in COVID-19. Assay: immunoSEQ multiplex PCR; the TCRdb copy retains only in-frame clones and omits some. The repertoire holds about 430,000 clones, with about 88% as singletons. The sequenced sample was PBMCs or T cells enriched from blood (not recorded which). All receptors come from a woman between 18 and 29 years old who had been exposed to COVID-19. Both conserved end residues are part of each CDR3. A D gene is named only where the DNA matches it firmly. A clone size is listed for some rows: how often the clone was seen (once, few, many), or a class if it is expanded.

cdr3_aa,cdr3_nt,v_call,j_call,d_call,clone_size
CASSLASGVGYF,TGTGCCAGCAGCTTAGCTTCAGGGGTAGGATACTTC,TRBV7-8,TRBJ2-7,.,.
CASSGSLFSGAHYEQYF,TGTGCCAGCAGCGGATCGCTTTTTAGCGGGGCACATTACGAGCAGTACTTC,TRBV9,TRBJ2-7,TRBD2,.
CASSLRSNQPQHF,TGTGCCAGCAGTTTACGTAGCAATCAGCCCCAGCATTTT,TRBV12-3/TRBV12-4,TRBJ1-5,.,.
CAENRVRYGYTF,TGTGCCGAAAACAGGGTGAGGTATGGCTACACCTTC,TRBV30,TRBJ1-2,.,.
CASSQDWGGYNEQFF,TGTGCCAGCAGCCAAGACTGGGGGGGGTACAATGAGCAGTTCTTC,TRBV3-1/TRBV3-2,TRBJ2-1,TRBD2,.
CASSYAMDTEAFF,TGTGCCAGCAGTTACGCGATGGACACTGAAGCTTTCTTT,TRBV6-5,TRBJ1-1,.,.
CASSPTWGGFEQYF,TGTGCCAGCAGCCCCACGTGGGGGGGCTTCGAGCAGTACTTC,TRBV3-1/TRBV3-2,TRBJ2-7,.,.
CSAPGATEAFF,TGCAGCGCCCCAGGGGCCACTGAAGCTTTCTTT,TRBV29-1,TRBJ1-1,.,.
CASTLRGTNEKLFF,TGTGCCAGCACCCTTCGGGGGACTAATGAAAAACTGTTTTTT,TRBV28,TRBJ1-4,.,.
CASSDAPATMSYEQYF,TGTGCCAGCAGCGACGCACCGGCGACAATGTCCTACGAGCAGTACTTC,TRBV9,TRBJ2-7,.,.
CSASVAENTEAFF,TGCAGTGCTAGTGTCGCAGAGAACACTGAAGCTTTCTTT,TRBV20-1,TRBJ1-1,.,.
CASSSRGGTNTEAFF,TGCGCCAGCAGCTCCCGGGGGGGGACGAACACTGAAGCTTTCTTT,TRBV5-1,TRBJ1-1,.,few
CASSSTGMKNTEAFF,TGCGCCAGCAGCTCGACAGGGATGAAGAACACTGAAGCTTTCTTT,TRBV5-1,TRBJ1-1,TRBD1,.
CASSQDRRNTIYF,TGTGCCAGCAGCCAAGACAGGAGAAACACCATATATTTT,TRBV3-1/TRBV3-2,TRBJ1-3,.,.
CSARLASEQYF,TGCAGTGCCAGACTAGCATCCGAGCAGTACTTC,TRBV20-1,TRBJ2-7,TRBD2,.
CASSQSDRGASPLHF,TGTGCCAGCAGCCAATCCGACAGGGGCGCTTCACCCCTCCACTTT,TRBV3-1/TRBV3-2,TRBJ1-6,TRBD1,.
CASSWSRGPATYNEQFF,TGTGCCAGCAGCTGGAGTCGAGGCCCGGCCACCTACAATGAGCAGTTCTTC,TRBV7-8,TRBJ2-1,.,.
CASSGSGTSPDTQYF,TGTGCCAGCAGCGGAAGTGGGACTAGCCCAGATACGCAGTATTTT,TRBV7-9,TRBJ2-3,TRBD2,.
CASSQRLRGSGEKLFF,TGTGCCAGCAGCCAAAGACTGCGGGGGTCGGGTGAAAAACTGTTTTTT,TRBV4-2,TRBJ1-4,.,once
CASSRGEETQYF,TGTGCCAGTAGTAGGGGAGAAGAGACCCAGTACTTC,TRBV19,TRBJ2-5,.,.
CASSLAGTGKTEAFF,TGTGCCAGCAGCTTGGCCGGGACAGGGAAGACTGAAGCTTTCTTT,TRBV11-2,TRBJ1-1,TRBD1,.
CASSFGAWGSYNSPLHF,TGTGCCAGCAGTTTTGGGGCCTGGGGCTCCTATAATTCACCCCTCCACTTT,TRBV28,TRBJ1-6,.,.
CASTPLSCTKNIQYF,TGTGCCAGCACCCCCTTGAGTTGTACCAAAAACATTCAGTACTTC,TRBV21-1,TRBJ2-4,.,.
CASVGGAEQFF,TGTGCCAGCGTCGGCGGGGCTGAGCAGTTCTTC,TRBV3-1/TRBV3-2,TRBJ2-1,.,.
CASSSRTSATDTQYF,TGTGCCAGCAGCTCTAGGACTAGCGCCACAGATACGCAGTATTTT,TRBV11-3,TRBJ2-3,TRBD2,.
CASSLGGRDTDTQYF,TGTGCCAGCAGCCTCGGGGGGCGAGACACAGATACGCAGTATTTT,TRBV27,TRBJ2-3,.,.
CATSRDDPGTVHF,TGTGCCACCAGCAGAGATGACCCCGGGACAGTTCATTTT,TRBV15,TRBJ1-5,TRBD1,.
CASRIPGQRMNTEAFF,TGTGCCAGCAGAATACCGGGACAGAGAATGAACACTGAAGCTTTCTTT,TRBV28,TRBJ1-1,TRBD1,.
CAIRGDSSQETQYF,TGTGCCATCAGAGGGGACAGTTCTCAAGAGACCCAGTACTTC,TRBV10-3,TRBJ2-5,TRBD1,.
CASTVTSSYEQYF,TGTGCCAGCACAGTGACTAGCTCCTACGAGCAGTACTTC,TRBV2,TRBJ2-7,.,few
CASSLGAGNQPQHF,TGCGCCAGCAGCTTGGGGGCTGGGAATCAGCCCCAGCATTTT,TRBV5-1,TRBJ1-5,.,.
CAIRPTSGGYNEQFF,TGTGCCATTAGACCGACTAGCGGGGGCTACAATGAGCAGTTCTTC,TRBV19,TRBJ2-1,TRBD2,.
CASREGQGTYEQYF,TGTGCCAGCAGGGAGGGACAGGGGACCTACGAGCAGTACTTC,TRBV6-5,TRBJ2-7,TRBD1,once
CASSSPGRGNTIYF,TGTGCCAGCAGTTCGCCGGGGAGAGGAAACACCATATATTTT,TRBV27,TRBJ1-3,.,.
CSVPRRGGTEAFF,TGCAGCGTTCCCCGAAGGGGGGGCACTGAAGCTTTCTTT,TRBV29-1,TRBJ1-1,.,.
CSVGGGSYNEQFF,TGCAGCGTTGGGGGGGGATCCTACAATGAGCAGTTCTTC,TRBV29-1,TRBJ2-1,TRBD2,.
CASSFSQRETQYF,TGTGCCAGCAGCTTCTCTCAGCGGGAGACCCAGTACTTC,TRBV7-2,TRBJ2-5,.,.
CASTPVGGGHGELFF,TGTGCCAGTACCCCGGTGGGGGGGGGCCACGGGGAGCTGTTTTTT,TRBV19,TRBJ2-2,.,.
CATSSVSDEQFF,TGTGCCACCAGCAGCGTTAGCGATGAGCAGTTCTTC,TRBV15,TRBJ2-1,.,once
CASSSQGNVGYTF,TGTGCCAGCAGCTCTCAGGGAAATGTAGGCTACACCTTC,TRBV6-5,TRBJ1-2,.,.
CASSISGALSYEQYF,TGTGCCAGCAGTATTAGCGGGGCTCTCTCCTACGAGCAGTACTTC,TRBV28,TRBJ2-7,TRBD2,few
CAWSPGLAGAGDTQYF,TGTGCCTGGAGCCCGGGACTAGCGGGGGCTGGAGATACGCAGTATTTT,TRBV30,TRBJ2-3,TRBD2,.
CASSTPGTGDSPLHF,TGTGCCAGCAGCACCCCCGGGACAGGGGATTCACCCCTCCACTTT,TRBV9,TRBJ1-6,TRBD1,.
CSGRVNTEAFF,TGCAGCGGCCGGGTGAACACTGAAGCTTTCTTT,TRBV29-1,TRBJ1-1,.,.
CAWGGQYQETQYF,TGTGCCTGGGGGGGACAGTATCAAGAGACCCAGTACTTC,TRBV30,TRBJ2-5,TRBD1,.
CASSPIRQGGEAFF,TGTGCCAGCAGCCCAATAAGACAGGGAGGTGAAGCTTTCTTT,TRBV7-2,TRBJ1-1,TRBD1,.
CASSYTSGSNTGELFF,TGTGCCAGTAGTTACACTAGCGGGAGTAACACCGGGGAGCTGTTTTTT,TRBV19,TRBJ2-2,TRBD2,few
CASSFKGGGTEAFF,TGTGCCAGCAGTTTTAAGGGGGGGGGCACTGAAGCTTTCTTT,TRBV28,TRBJ1-1,.,once
CASSRDRGRKLFF,TGTGCCAGCAGTAGAGACAGGGGGCGAAAACTGTTTTTT,TRBV6-6,TRBJ1-4,TRBD1,once
CATSDRTTGDEQYF,TGTGCCACCAGTGACCGTACGACAGGGGACGAGCAGTACTTC,TRBV24-1,TRBJ2-7,TRBD1,.
CASTVGGNTEAFF,TGTGCCAGCACCGTGGGGGGGAACACTGAAGCTTTCTTT,TRBV2,TRBJ1-1,.,.